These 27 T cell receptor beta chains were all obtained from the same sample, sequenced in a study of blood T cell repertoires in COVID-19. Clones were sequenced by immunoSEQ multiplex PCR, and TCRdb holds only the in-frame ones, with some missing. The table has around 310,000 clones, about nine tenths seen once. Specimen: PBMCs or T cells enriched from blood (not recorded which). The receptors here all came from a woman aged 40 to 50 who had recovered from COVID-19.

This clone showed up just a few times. Here the CDR3 reads CASSRGNYNSPLHF. The CDR3 bases are TGTGCCAGCAGCAGGGGAAATTATAATTCACCCCTCCACTTT. The rearrangement joins TRBV11-2 to TRBJ1-6; D is possibly TRBD1 (5 bases). Trimming removed 5 bases from V and 4 bases from J, with 9 bases in between. The CDR3 contains 14 residues. CDR1 and CDR2 from the germline V gene are SGHAT and FQNNGV.

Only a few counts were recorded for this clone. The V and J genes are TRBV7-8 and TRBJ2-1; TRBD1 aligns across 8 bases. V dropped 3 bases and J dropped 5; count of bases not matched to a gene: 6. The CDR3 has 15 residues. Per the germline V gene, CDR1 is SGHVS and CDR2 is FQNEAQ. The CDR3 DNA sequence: TGTGCCAGCAGCTTCAGGGGGCGGATGGACAATGAGCAGTTCTTC. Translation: CASSFRGRMDNEQFF.

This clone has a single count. The CDR3 DNA is TGTGCCAGCAGCGCCCCGACTAGCGGGGGGAAAGATACGCAGTATTTT. Its protein is CASSAPTSGGKDTQYF. The rearrangement joins TRBV9 to TRBJ2-3; 13 nucleotides match TRBD2. The germline gives CDR1 SGDLS, CDR2 YYNGEE. J was trimmed by 5 bases and V by 3 bases; bases with no gene match: 6. The CDR3 consists of 16 residues.

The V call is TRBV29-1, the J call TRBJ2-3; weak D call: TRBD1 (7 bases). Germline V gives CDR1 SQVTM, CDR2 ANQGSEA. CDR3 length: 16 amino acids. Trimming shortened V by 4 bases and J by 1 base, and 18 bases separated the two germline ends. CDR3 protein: CSVGGGGSSRTDTQYF. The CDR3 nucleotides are TGCAGCGTTGGAGGAGGGGGCTCTTCCCGCACAGATACGCAGTATTTT.

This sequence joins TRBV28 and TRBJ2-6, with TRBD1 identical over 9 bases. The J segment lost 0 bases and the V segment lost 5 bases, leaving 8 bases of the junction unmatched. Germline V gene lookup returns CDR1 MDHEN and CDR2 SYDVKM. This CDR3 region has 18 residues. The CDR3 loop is CASSLPGDRVSGANVLTF. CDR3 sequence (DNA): TGTGCCAGCAGTCTACCCGGGGACAGGGTCTCTGGGGCCAACGTCCTGACTTTC.

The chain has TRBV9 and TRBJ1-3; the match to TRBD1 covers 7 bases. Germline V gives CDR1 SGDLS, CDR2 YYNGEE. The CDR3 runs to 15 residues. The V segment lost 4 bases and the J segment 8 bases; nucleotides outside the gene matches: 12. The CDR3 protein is CASSPTTGFGDTIYF. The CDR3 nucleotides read TGTGCCAGCAGCCCAACGACAGGGTTCGGGGACACCATATATTTT.

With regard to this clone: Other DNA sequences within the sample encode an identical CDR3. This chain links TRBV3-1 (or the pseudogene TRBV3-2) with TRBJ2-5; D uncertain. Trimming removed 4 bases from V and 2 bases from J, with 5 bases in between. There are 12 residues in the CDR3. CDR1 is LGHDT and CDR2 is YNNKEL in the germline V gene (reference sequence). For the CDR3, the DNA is TGTGCCAGCAGCCGCCTACAAGAGACCCAGTACTTC. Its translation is CASSRLQETQYF.

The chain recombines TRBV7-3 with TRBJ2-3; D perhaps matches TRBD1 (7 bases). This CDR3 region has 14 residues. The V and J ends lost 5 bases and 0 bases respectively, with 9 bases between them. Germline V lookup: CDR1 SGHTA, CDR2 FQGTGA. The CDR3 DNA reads TGTGCCAGCAGCCAGGGGGGTAGCACAGATACGCAGTATTTT. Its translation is CASSQGGSTDTQYF.

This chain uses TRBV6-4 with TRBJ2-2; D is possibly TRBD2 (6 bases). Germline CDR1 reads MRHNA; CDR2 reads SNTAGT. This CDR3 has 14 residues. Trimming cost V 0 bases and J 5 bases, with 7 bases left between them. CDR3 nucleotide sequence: TGTGCCAGCAGTGACTCGGCGGGAACCGGGGAGCTGTTTTTT. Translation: CASSDSAGTGELFF.

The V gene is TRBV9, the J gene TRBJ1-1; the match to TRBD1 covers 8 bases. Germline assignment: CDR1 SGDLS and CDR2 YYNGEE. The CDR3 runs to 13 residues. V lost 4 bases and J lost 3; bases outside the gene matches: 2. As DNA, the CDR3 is TGTGCCAGCAGCCGGACAGGGTACACTGAAGCTTTCTTT. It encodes CASSRTGYTEAFF.

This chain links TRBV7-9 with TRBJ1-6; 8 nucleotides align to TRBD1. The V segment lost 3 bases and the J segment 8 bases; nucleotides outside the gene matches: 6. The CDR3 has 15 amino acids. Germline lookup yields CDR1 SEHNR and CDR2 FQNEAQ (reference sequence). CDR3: CASSLYRGTDSPLHF. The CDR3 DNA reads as TGTGCCAGCAGCTTGTACAGGGGGACGGATTCACCCCTCCACTTT.

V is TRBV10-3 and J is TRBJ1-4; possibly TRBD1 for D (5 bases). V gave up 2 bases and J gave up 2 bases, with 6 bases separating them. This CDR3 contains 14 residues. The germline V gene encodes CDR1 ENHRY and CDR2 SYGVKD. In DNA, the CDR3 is TGTGCCATCAGTGAGGGGGCGACTAATGAAAAACTGTTTTTT. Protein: CAISEGATNEKLFF.

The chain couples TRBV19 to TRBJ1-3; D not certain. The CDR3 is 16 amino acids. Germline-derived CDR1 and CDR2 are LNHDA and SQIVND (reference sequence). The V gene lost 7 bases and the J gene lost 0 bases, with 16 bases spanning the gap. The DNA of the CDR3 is TGTGCCAGTATGAGGCGGGCGGAAAGCTCTGGAAACACCATATATTTT. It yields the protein CASMRRAESSGNTIYF. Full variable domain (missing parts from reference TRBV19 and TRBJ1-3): DGGITQSPKYLFRKEGQNVTLSCEQNLNHDAMYWYRQDPGQGLRLIYYSQIVNDFQKGDIAEGYSVSREKKESFPLTVTSAQKNPTAFYLCASMRRAESSGNTIYFGEGSWLTVV.

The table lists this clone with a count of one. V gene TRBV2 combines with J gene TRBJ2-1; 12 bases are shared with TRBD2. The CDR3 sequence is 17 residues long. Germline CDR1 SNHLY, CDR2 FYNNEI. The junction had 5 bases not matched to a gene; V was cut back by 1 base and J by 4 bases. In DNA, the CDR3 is TGTGCCAGCAGTGAAGAAGGACTAGCGGGGCGATACAATGAGCAGTTCTTC. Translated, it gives CASSEEGLAGRYNEQFF.

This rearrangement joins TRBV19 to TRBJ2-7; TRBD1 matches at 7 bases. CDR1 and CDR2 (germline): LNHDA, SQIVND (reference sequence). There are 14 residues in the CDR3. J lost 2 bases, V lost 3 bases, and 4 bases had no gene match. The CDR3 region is CASSIRGPPYEQYF. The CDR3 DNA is TGTGCCAGTAGTATTAGGGGGCCCCCCTACGAGCAGTACTTC.

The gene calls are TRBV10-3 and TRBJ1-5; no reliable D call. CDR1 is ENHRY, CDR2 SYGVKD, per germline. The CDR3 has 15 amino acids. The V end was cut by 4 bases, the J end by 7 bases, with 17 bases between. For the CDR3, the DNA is TGTGCCATCAGTGCGCCCGGACTGGGTAGCCAGCCCCAGCATTTT. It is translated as CAISAPGLGSQPQHF.

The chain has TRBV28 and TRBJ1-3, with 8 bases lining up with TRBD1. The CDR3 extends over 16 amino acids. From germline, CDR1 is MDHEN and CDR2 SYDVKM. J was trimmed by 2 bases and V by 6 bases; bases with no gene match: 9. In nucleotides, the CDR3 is TGTGCCAGCAGCATTTTGCAGGGGGCGGCTGGAAACACCATATATTTT. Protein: CASSILQGAAGNTIYF. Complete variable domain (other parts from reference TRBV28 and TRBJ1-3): DVKVTQSSRYLVKRTGEKVFLECVQDMDHENMFWYRQDPGLGLRLIYFSYDVKMKEKGDIPEGYSVSREKKERFSLILESASTNQTSMYLCASSILQGAAGNTIYFGEGSWLTVV.

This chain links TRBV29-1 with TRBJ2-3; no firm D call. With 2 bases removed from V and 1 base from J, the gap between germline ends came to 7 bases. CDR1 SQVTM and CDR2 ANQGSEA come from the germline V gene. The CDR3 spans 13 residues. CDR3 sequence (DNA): TGCAGCGTTGAATTCCCGGGCACAGATACGCAGTATTTT. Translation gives CSVEFPGTDTQYF.

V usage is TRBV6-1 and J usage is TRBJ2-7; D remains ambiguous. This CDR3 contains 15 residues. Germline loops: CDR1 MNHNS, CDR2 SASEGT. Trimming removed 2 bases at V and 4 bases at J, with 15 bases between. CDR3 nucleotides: TGTGCCAGCAGTGAAAATGTTGGCAGAATATACGAGCAGTACTTC. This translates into CASSENVGRIYEQYF.

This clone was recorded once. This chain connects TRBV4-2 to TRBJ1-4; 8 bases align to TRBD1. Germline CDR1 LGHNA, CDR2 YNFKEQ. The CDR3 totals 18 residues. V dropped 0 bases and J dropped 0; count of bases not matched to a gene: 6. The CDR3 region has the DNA TGTGCCAGCAGCCAAGACCGACAGGGGTACTCAACTAATGAAAAACTGTTTTTT. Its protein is CASSQDRQGYSTNEKLFF.

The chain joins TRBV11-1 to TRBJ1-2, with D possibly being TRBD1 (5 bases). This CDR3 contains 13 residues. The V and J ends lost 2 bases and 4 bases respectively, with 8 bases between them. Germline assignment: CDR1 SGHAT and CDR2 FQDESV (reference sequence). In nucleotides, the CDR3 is TGTGCCAGCAGCTTAAGTGGGGCCTATGGCTACACCTTC. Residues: CASSLSGAYGYTF. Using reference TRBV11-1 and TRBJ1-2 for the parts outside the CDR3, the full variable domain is EAEVAQSPRYKITEKSQAVAFWCDPISGHATLYWYRQILGQGPELLVQFQDESVVDDSQLPKDRFSAERLKGVDSTLKIQPAELGDSAMYLCASSLSGAYGYTFGSGTRLTVV.

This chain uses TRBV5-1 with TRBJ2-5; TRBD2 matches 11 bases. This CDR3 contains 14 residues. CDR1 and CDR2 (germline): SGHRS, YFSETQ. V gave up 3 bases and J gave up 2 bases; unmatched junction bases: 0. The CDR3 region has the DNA TGCGCCAGCAGCTGGACTAGCGGGCAAGAGACCCAGTACTTC. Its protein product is CASSWTSGQETQYF.

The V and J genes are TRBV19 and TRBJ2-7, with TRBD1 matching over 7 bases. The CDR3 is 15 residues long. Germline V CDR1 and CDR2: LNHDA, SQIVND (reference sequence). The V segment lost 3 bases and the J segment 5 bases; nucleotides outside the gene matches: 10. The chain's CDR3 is CASSISPGQTNEQYF. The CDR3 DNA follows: TGTGCCAGTAGTATTTCTCCGGGACAGACCAACGAGCAGTACTTC.

The DNA of the CDR3 is TGTGCCAGCTCCCCCTGGAGGGAGGAGACCCAGTACTTC. Its translation: CASSPWREETQYF. The chain couples TRBV18 to TRBJ2-5, with D possibly matching TRBD2 (6 bases). V was trimmed by 6 bases and J by 5 bases, leaving 13 bases between them. The length of the CDR3 is 13 residues. Germline CDR1 reads KGHSH; CDR2 reads LQKENI.

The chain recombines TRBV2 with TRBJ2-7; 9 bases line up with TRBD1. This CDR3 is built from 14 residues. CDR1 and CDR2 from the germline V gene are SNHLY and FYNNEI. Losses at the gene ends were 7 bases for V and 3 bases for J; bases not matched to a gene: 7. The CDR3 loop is CASIRDRENYEQYF. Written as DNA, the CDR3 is TGTGCCAGCATCCGGGACAGGGAGAACTACGAGCAGTACTTC.

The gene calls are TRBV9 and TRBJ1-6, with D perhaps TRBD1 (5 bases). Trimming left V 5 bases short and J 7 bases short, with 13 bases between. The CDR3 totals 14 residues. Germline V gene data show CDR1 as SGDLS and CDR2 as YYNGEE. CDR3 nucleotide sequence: TGTGCCAGCAGTGCCGGGGGGTGGAATTCACCCCTCCACTTT. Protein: CASSAGGWNSPLHF.

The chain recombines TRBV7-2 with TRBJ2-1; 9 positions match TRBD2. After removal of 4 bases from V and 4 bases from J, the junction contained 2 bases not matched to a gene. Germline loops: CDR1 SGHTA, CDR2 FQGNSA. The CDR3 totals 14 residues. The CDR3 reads CASSSLAGYNEQFF. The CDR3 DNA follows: TGTGCCAGCAGCTCACTAGCGGGTTACAATGAGCAGTTCTTC.